The subject of this entry is one TCR beta chain. This clonotype was recorded many times. The antigen this receptor binds is unknown. Per-base qualities were not stored, and no clone one base away is much larger. The CDR3 holds 11 amino acids from the cysteine to the phenylalanine. The CDR3 DNA has 33 bases and is translated from base 1. V was cut back by 10 bases and J by 7 bases, leaving a gap of 13 bases between them. TCRdb lists the instrument as Illumina HiSeq 1500. TCRdb applied fastp at Q25 and MiXCR to the public reads, then kept only in-frame beta chains. Here each entry gathers all rows of one CDR3 protein and keeps the most common genes and DNA. The sample table lists 450,000 to 600,000 distinct CDR3 sequences, about 11% of them with a count of one. The top ten clones comprise about 9.4% of the sample. This specimen comes from a study of T cell repertoires in cytomegalovirus infection (dated by TCRdb to between 2018 and 2020). In terms of the full investigation: Donor HLA type was relevant to the analysis, as public TCR beta signatures indicated carriage of CMV infection together with the matching HLA type.

What the authors observed across the whole study: Carriers of CMV infection plus the relevant HLA type were discriminated by the cumulative frequency of public TCR beta family members in the study cohort and in an independent roughly 400-donor cohort. The ex vivo response was dominated by HLA-C-restricted CMV-specific TCR beta clonotypes, and the single most frequent clonotype in two of eight donors was supplied by these HLA-C-restricted clonotypes.

Recombination connected TRBV12-3 or TRBV12-4 to TRBJ2-5; 6 matching bases give a weak D call of TRBD2. Sequenced input: PBMCs. This clonotype was sampled from a human donor in good health (CMV status not recorded). Some clones in this sample may be carry-over from other donors' samples. The CDR3 in this case is CATGLTGTQYF. The bases read TGTGCCACAGGACTAACAGGGACCCAGTACTTC.